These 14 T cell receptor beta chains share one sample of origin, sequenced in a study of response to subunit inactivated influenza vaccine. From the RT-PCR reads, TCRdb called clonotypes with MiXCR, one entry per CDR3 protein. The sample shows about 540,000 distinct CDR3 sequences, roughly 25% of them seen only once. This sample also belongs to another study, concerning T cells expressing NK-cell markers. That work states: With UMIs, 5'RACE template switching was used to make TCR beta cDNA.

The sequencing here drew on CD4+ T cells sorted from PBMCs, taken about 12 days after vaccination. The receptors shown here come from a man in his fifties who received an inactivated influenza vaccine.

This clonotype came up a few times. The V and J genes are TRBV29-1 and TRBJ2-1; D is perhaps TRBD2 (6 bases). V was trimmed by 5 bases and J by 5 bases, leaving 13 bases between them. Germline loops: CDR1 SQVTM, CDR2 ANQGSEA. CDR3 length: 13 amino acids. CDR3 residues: CSVRREADNEQFF. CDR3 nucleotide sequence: TGCAGCGTTCGGCGGGAAGCGGACAATGAGCAGTTCTTC.

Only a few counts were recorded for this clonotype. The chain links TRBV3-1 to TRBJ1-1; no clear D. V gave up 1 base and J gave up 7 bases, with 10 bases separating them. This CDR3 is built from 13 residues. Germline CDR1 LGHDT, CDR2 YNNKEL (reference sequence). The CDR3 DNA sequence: TGTGCCAGCAGCCAAGGGGCAGATAGTGAAGCTTTCTTT. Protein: CASSQGADSEAFF.

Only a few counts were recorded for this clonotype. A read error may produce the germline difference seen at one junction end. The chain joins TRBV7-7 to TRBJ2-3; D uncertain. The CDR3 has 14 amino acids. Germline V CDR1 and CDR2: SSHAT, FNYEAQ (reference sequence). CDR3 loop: CASSPMMSTDTQYF. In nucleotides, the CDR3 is TGTGCTAGCAGCCCAATGATGAGCACAGATACGCAGTATTTT. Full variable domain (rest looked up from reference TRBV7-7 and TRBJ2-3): GAGVSQSPRYKVTKRGQDVTLRCDPISSHATLYWYQQALGQGPEFLTYFNYEAQPDKSGLPSDRFSAERPEGSISTLTIQRTEQRDSAMYRCASSPMMSTDTQYFGPGTRLTVL.

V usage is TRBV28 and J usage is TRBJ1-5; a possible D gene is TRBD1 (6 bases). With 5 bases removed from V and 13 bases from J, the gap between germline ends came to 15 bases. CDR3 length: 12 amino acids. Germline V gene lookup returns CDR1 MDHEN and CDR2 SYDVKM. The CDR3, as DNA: TGTGCCAGCAGTCTCCCTGGGACAATTCAGCATTTT. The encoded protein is CASSLPGTIQHF.

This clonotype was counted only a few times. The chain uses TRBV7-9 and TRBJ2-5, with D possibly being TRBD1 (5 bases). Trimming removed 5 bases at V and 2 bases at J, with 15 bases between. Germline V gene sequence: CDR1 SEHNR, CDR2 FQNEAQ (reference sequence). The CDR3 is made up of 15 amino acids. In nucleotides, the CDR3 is TGTGCCAGCAGCCTAACAGGACGGATTCAAGAGACCCAGTACTTC. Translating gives CASSLTGRIQETQYF.

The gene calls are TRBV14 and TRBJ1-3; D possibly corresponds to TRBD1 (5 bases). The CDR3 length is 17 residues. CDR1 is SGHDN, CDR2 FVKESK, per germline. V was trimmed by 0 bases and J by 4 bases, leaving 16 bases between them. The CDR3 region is CASSQEIGAPTGNTIYF. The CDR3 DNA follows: TGTGCCAGCAGCCAAGAGATCGGGGCTCCGACCGGAAACACCATATATTTT.

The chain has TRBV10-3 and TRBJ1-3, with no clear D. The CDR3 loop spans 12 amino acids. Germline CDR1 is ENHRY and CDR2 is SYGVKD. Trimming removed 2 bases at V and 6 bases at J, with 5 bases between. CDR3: CAISEAVNTIYF. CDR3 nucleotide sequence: TGTGCCATCAGTGAGGCCGTAAACACCATATATTTT.

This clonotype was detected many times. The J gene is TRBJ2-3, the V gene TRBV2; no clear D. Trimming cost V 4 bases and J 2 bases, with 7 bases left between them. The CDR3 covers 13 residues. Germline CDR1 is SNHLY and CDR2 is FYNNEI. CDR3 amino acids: CASSAHPTDTQYF. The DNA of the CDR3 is TGTGCCAGCAGTGCCCATCCCACAGATACGCAGTATTTT. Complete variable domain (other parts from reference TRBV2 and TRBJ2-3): EPEVTQTPSHQVTQMGQEVILRCVPISNHLYFYWYRQILGQKVEFLVSFYNNEISEKSEIFDDQFSVERPDGSNFTLKIRSTKLEDSAMYFCASSAHPTDTQYFGPGTRLTVL.

This chain's CDR3 is CASSQRVFQPQHF. The CDR3 DNA reads as TGCGCCAGCAGTCAAAGAGTGTTCCAGCCCCAGCATTTT. The chain employs TRBV4-3 and TRBJ1-5; D unresolved. V shed 6 bases and J shed 7 bases, with 13 bases lying between them. There are 13 residues in the CDR3. The germline V gene encodes CDR1 LGHNA and CDR2 YSLEER.

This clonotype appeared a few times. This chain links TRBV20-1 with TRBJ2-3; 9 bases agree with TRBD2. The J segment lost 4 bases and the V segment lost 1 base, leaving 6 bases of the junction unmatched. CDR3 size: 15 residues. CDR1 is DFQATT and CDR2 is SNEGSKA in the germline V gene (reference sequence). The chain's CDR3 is CSARGTAGGSDTQYF. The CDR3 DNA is TGCAGTGCTAGAGGTACAGCGGGAGGCTCAGATACGCAGTATTTT.

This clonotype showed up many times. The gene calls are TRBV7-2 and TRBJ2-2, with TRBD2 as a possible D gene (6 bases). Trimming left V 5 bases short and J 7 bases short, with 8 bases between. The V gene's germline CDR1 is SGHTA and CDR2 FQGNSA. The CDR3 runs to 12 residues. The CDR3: CASSLGLGELFF. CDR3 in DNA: TGTGCCAGCAGCCTGGGACTCGGGGAGCTGTTTTTT.

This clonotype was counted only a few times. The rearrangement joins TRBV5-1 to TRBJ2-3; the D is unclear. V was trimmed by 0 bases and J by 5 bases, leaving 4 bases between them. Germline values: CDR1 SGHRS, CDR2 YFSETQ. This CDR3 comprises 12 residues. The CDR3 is CASSLVGDTQYF. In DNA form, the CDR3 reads TGCGCCAGCAGCTTGGTTGGAGATACGCAGTATTTT.

The CDR3 spells CASTDMRTGSDTQYF. Here the CDR3 DNA reads TGTGCCAGCACCGATATGAGGACAGGGTCAGATACGCAGTATTTT. V gene TRBV5-5 combines with J gene TRBJ2-3; 8 bases line up with TRBD1. The CDR3 extends over 15 amino acids. The germline CDR1 and CDR2 sequences are SGHKS and YYEKEE (reference sequence). J was trimmed by 4 bases and V by 6 bases; bases with no gene match: 10.

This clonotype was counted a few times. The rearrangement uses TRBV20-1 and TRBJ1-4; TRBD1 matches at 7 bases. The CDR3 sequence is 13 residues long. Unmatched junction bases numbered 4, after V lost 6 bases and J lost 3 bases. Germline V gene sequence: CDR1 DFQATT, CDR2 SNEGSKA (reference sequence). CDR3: CSARGGANEKLFF. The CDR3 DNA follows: TGCAGTGCCAGGGGGGGTGCTAATGAAAAACTGTTTTTT.